The present T cell receptor (beta chain) was sequenced within a study of T cells in tuberculosis. Study summary: Samples predate treatment or fall within its first 7 days. Study observations and caveats: Active tuberculosis patients had shorter CDR3-alpha; the beta difference was nonsignificant.

Time point in this sample: new active TB diagnosis, blood taken before or within 7 days of starting treatment. There are a few counts of this clone. The antigen remains undetermined. Germline V gene data show CDR1 as MNHEY and CDR2 as SMNVEV (reference sequence). V was shortened by 0 bases and J by 4 bases, with 10 bases between the two germline ends. The CDR3 totals 15 residues. TCRdb's table, derived via immunoSEQ multiplex PCR, lists solely in-frame clones and lacks some. The data contain tens of thousands of clones, about 90% of them seen just once; the ten biggest clones take up about 5.3%. This chain links TRBV27 with TRBJ1-5; D is perhaps TRBD1 (5 bases). This clonotype was sampled from an adult with tuberculosis. The input for sequencing was PBMCs, taken at tuberculosis diagnosis. The DNA for the CDR3 is TGTGCCAGCAGTTTATCGGTCGGGACTAATCAGCCCCAGCATTTT. It specifies CASSLSVGTNQPQHF.